The rows below give T cell receptor beta chains drawn from one sample of a study of blood T cell repertoires in COVID-19. This table comes from immunoSEQ multiplex PCR, and its TCRdb copy is limited to in-frame clones, with some not included. The repertoire includes fewer than 80,000 clones, roughly 92% of them detected once, and approximately 5% sits in the top ten. The material sequenced was peripheral blood. All receptors come from a human donor in a cohort sampled during active COVID-19. CDR3s include the opening cysteine and the closing phenylalanine or tryptophan.

j_call v_call cdr3_aa
TRBJ1-1 TRBV14 CASSQELNTEAFF
TRBJ1-1 TRBV28 CASSTPGGSARNTEAFF
TRBJ1-2 TRBV9 CASSVDPLTGIDGYTF
TRBJ2-5 TRBV5-1 CASSSGPGTGETQYF
TRBJ1-2 TRBV7-2 CASSRDRGFYGYTF
TRBJ1-5 TRBV28 CASMGGNQPQHF
TRBJ1-1 TRBV3-1/TRBV3-2 CASSQELRNTEAFF
TRBJ1-2 TRBV5-1 CASSLEGQSYGYTF
TRBJ2-2 TRBV4-2 CASSGSGGNTGELFF
TRBJ2-1 TRBV5-4 CASSLDTGRPPEFF
TRBJ2-3 TRBV27 CASSFGTSGGANTQYF
TRBJ2-2 TRBV5-1 CASSLGQGRSGELFF
TRBJ2-3 TRBV6-2/TRBV6-3 CASSLLAGGRDTQYF
TRBJ2-7 TRBV27 CASSWSGAYEQYF
TRBJ1-1 TRBV5-1 CASSLADRNTEAFF
TRBJ2-3 TRBV24-1 CATSGGVPSLTDTQYF
TRBJ1-2 TRBV18 CASSPGQGADGYTF
TRBJ1-1 TRBV11-1 CASSPRDRVRTEAFF
TRBJ2-4 TRBV12-5 CASGSNLGLGGDIQYF
TRBJ1-2 TRBV5-1 CASSLTGHPKGYTF
TRBJ2-3 TRBV3-1/TRBV3-2 CASSHAGTDTDTQYF
TRBJ2-2 TRBV9 CASSASVGGPNTGELFF
TRBJ2-1 TRBV15 CATSGGRFNEQFF
TRBJ1-6 TRBV19 CASRTGTDNSPLHF
TRBJ2-2 TRBV7-9 CASSSGDTGELFF
TRBJ2-5 TRBV11-1 CASSPRTGDPQMTQYF
TRBJ2-7 TRBV7-9 CASSFHTFEGREQYF
TRBJ2-3 TRBV11-3 CASSSTGYTDTQYF
TRBJ2-7 TRBV6-5 CATKVGQGGYEQYF
TRBJ2-3 TRBV7-8 CASSLSVKSDTQYF
TRBJ1-2 TRBV5-1 CASSREGADRPGGYTF
TRBJ1-4 TRBV7-2 CASSPQGNEKLFF
TRBJ2-3 TRBV12-3/TRBV12-4 CASSPSDTQYF
TRBJ1-2 TRBV28 CASRPLQGYEGYTF
TRBJ1-2 TRBV3-1/TRBV3-2 CASSRSGGSDYGYTF
TRBJ2-7 TRBV7-9 CASSFAGSGITYEQYF
TRBJ2-7 TRBV9 CASSVGSSGTLYEQYF
TRBJ1-5 TRBV7-5 CARSFRSRGPSPQHF
TRBJ1-5 TRBV20-1 CSASGDQPQHF
TRBJ2-3 TRBV18 CASSPAGWEGKTDTQYF
TRBJ2-5 TRBV6-5 CASFRETQYF
TRBJ2-1 TRBV10-1 CASLTSGRNNEQFF
TRBJ1-3 TRBV11-3 CASSLPGSGNTIYF
TRBJ2-3 TRBV5-1 CASSAGTGALSTDTQYF
TRBJ1-1 TRBV3-1/TRBV3-2 CASSQDRLTVAEAFF
TRBJ1-2 TRBV27 CASSLKKATGDYGYTF
TRBJ2-2 TRBV3-1/TRBV3-2 CASSTHRGRDTGELFF
TRBJ2-2 TRBV6-5 CASKWGDGELFF
TRBJ1-5 TRBV12-3/TRBV12-4 CASSLSGYRPQHF
TRBJ2-1 TRBV7-3 CASSPSGGTGNEQFF
TRBJ1-5 TRBV7-8 CASSIGPGLNSNQPQHF
TRBJ1-2 TRBV10-3 CAISVGQGTSGYTF
TRBJ2-2 TRBV9 CASSVGGGELFF
TRBJ2-1 TRBV28 CASILAGLNNEQFF